This T cell receptor beta chain is drawn from a study of naive and memory T cell subsets. Both TRBC1 and TRBC2 were covered by a beta constant-region primer of two equimolar oligonucleotides. Four rounds of PCR amplified the ligated cDNA using nested alpha and beta constant-region primers plus SP2. One entry per CDR3 protein results from TCRdb running MiXCR on the UMI-ligation and nested PCR reads. The sample shows 95,000 to 150,000 distinct CDR3 sequences, roughly 32% of them seen only once. The germline V and J ends were trimmed by 6 bases and 5 bases, with 13 bases remaining between them. The CDR3 is 14 residues long. Germline lookup yields CDR1 LGHNT and CDR2 FRNRAP.

This chain links TRBV12-5 with TRBJ1-4; possibly TRBD1 for D (5 bases). Sequencing was performed on central memory CD4+ T cells from blood. This clonotype originated in a human donor in good health. In DNA form, the CDR3 reads TGTGCTAGTGGATCCGGGACGGAAAATGAAAAACTGTTTTTT. Amino acids: CASGSGTENEKLFF.